What follows describes a single T cell receptor (beta chain). J was trimmed by 2 bases and V by 5 bases; bases with no gene match: 10. Per germline, CDR1 SGHTA and CDR2 FQGNSA. The CDR3 sequence is 16 residues long. The data are from a study of blood T cell repertoires in COVID-19. As for the study in general: The United States, Italy and Spain were the sources of the acute and convalescent COVID-19 samples. PBMCs, B-cell-depleted T cells, or T cells provided the cDNA or gDNA that made up the material.

The authors' processing: Reference gene primer amplification gave estimated nucleated cell counts. Data came from immunoSEQ multiplex PCR; TCRdb stores just in-frame clones and leaves some out. V and J calls and clone size come straight from that table; D and trimming were deduced from the DNA. The sample yields around 270,000 clones, approximately 86% seen once. This chain uses TRBV7-2 with TRBJ2-3; 7 positions agree with TRBD2. The sample comprised peripheral blood. The TCR was taken from a man aged 40-55 years who had recovered from COVID-19. The CDR3, as DNA: TGTGCCAGCAGCGCCGGGAAGCGGGGTCTCACAGATACGCAGTATTTT. Amino acid sequence: CASSAGKRGLTDTQYF.